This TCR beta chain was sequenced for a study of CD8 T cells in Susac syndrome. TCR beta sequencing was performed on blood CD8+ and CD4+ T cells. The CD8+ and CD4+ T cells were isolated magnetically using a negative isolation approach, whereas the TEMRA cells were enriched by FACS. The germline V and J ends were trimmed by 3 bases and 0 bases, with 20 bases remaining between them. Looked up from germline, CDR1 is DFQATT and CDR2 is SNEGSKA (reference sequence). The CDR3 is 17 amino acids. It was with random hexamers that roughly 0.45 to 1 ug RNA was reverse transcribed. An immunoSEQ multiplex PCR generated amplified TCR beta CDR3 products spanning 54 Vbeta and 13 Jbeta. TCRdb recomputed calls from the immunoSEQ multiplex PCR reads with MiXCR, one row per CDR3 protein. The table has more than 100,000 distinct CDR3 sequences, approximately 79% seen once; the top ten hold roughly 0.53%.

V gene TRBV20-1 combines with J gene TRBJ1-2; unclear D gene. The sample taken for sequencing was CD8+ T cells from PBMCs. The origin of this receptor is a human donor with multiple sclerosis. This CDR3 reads CSARTPVGEETNYGYTF. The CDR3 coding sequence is TGCAGTGCTAGGACCCCCGTTGGGGAGGAAACTAACTATGGCTACACCTTC.